A selection of T cell receptor beta chains follows, all from one sample in a study of blood T cell repertoires in COVID-19. Clones were read by immunoSEQ multiplex PCR, and TCRdb kept only the in-frame ones, dropping some. The sample has tens of thousands of clones, about 87% seen once; the top ten hold 0.85% to 1.3%. Sequencing used peripheral blood. The source is a human donor in a cohort sampled during active COVID-19. Both conserved end residues are part of each CDR3. The D gene is left open where the match is weak. Size is stated for part of the rows, as once, few or many counts, or as a class when the clone is expanded.

>TRBJ2-6|NA|TRBV19|NA
TGTGCCAGTAGTACCCCCTTCGACAGCTCTGGGGCCAACGTCCTGACTTTC
CASSTPFDSSGANVLTF
>TRBJ2-1|NA|TRBV18|TRBD1
TGTGCCAGCCCGGGGCCAGGGGGCGCGACGGGAAATGAGCAGTTCTTC
CASPGPGGATGNEQFF
>TRBJ2-2|few|TRBV5-1|NA
TGCGCCAGCAGCTTGGGGACAAATAAGGCCGGGGAGCTGTTTTTT
CASSLGTNKAGELFF
>TRBJ2-2|NA|TRBV7-2|NA
TGTGCCAGCAGCTCCCGGGAACACAACACCGGGGAGCTGTTTTTT
CASSSREHNTGELFF
>TRBJ2-2|few|TRBV19|TRBD2
TGTGCCAGTACTAGCGGGAGAGCGAACACCGGGGAGCTGTTTTTT
CASTSGRANTGELFF
>TRBJ2-2|NA|TRBV20-1|NA
TGCAGTGCTAGTGGCGGATACACCGGGGAGCTGTTTTTT
CSASGGYTGELFF
>TRBJ2-1|NA|TRBV19|TRBD2
TGTGCCAGTAGTATTGGTCGCGGGAGGGCCGAGGATGAGCAGTTCTTC
CASSIGRGRAEDEQFF
>TRBJ2-5|NA|TRBV6-6|TRBD2
TGTGCCAGCAGTCCCTGGGGGCGGGAGGGCCCTGAGACCCAGTACTTC
CASSPWGREGPETQYF
>TRBJ2-3|NA|TRBV9|TRBD2
TGTGCCAGCAGCCTACTAGCGGGAGGGCCCCATACGCAGTATTTT
CASSLLAGGPHTQYF
>TRBJ2-3|once|TRBV25-1|NA
TGTGCCAGCAGTGGAGAGGCAGGGGACAGCACAGATACGCAGTATTTT
CASSGEAGDSTDTQYF
>TRBJ2-7|NA|TRBV29-1|TRBD1
TGCAGCGTTGAGGACAGGGACTACGAGCAGTACTTC
CSVEDRDYEQYF
>TRBJ2-4|once|TRBV4-1|TRBD1
TGCGCCAGCAGCCAAGGGAGGGCACAGGGGGCCTATCCGGCCAAAAACATTCAGTACTTC
CASSQGRAQGAYPAKNIQYF
>TRBJ1-1|NA|TRBV10-3|TRBD1
TGTGCCATCGAAACGTGGGAGTTACCGGGACAGGGGGTCGAAGCTTTCTTT
CAIETWELPGQGVEAFF
>TRBJ1-5|NA|TRBV2|TRBD1
TGTGCCAGCAGTGAAGAGGGGACAGGCCCCCGGCCCCAGCATTTT
CASSEEGTGPRPQHF
>TRBJ1-5|few|TRBV19|NA
TGTGCCAGTAATGCAGGCAATCAGCCCCAGCATTTT
CASNAGNQPQHF
>TRBJ1-1|NA|TRBV29-1|NA
TGCAGCGTCCTTCTATCCGAAGCTTTCTTT
CSVLLSEAFF
>TRBJ2-5|NA|TRBV2|NA
TGTGCCAGCAGCCCGGGGGAGACCCAGTACTTC
CASSPGETQYF
>TRBJ1-1|NA|TRBV4-1|NA
TGCGCCAGCAGCCTGGAAGGAGGGACTGAAGCTTTCTTT
CASSLEGGTEAFF
>TRBJ2-7|once|TRBV19|TRBD2
TGTGCCAGTAAGGCTAGCGGATTTTACGAGCAGTACTTC
CASKASGFYEQYF
>TRBJ1-4|NA|TRBV12-3/TRBV12-4|NA
TGTGCCAGCAGCTGGGGGGCTAATGAAAAACTGTTTTTT
CASSWGANEKLFF
>TRBJ2-1|NA|TRBV18|TRBD2
TGTGCCAGCTCACCTCCTAGCGGATCCTCCTACAATGAGCAGTTCTTC
CASSPPSGSSYNEQFF
>TRBJ2-1|NA|TRBV6-5|TRBD1
TGTGCCAGCAGTTATCGCCGGGACAGGGGTTCTGGTGAGCAGTTCTTC
CASSYRRDRGSGEQFF
>TRBJ1-5|NA|TRBV7-6|TRBD1
TGTGCCAGCAGCTTAGGGACAGGCGAGGGTCAGCCCCAGCATTTT
CASSLGTGEGQPQHF
>TRBJ1-6|NA|TRBV5-1|NA
TGCGCCAGCAGCTTGGGGGGCTCCAATTCACCCCTCCACTTT
CASSLGGSNSPLHF
>TRBJ2-2|NA|TRBV15|TRBD1
TGTGCCACCAGCAGAGATCGGACAGGGAGCACCGGGGAGCTGTTTTTT
CATSRDRTGSTGELFF
>TRBJ2-1|NA|TRBV7-3|TRBD2
TGTGCCAGCAGCCGCACTAGCGCCAAGGACAATGAGCAGTTCTTC
CASSRTSAKDNEQFF
>TRBJ1-6|few|TRBV30|NA
TGTGCCTTCAGGGAAAACTCCTATAATTCACCCCTCCACTTT
CAFRENSYNSPLHF
>TRBJ2-5|NA|TRBV29-1|TRBD2
TGCAGCGTTGATAAGGGACTAGCGGGAGAGACCCAGTACTTC
CSVDKGLAGETQYF
>TRBJ1-1|NA|TRBV23-1|NA
TGCGCCAGCAGTCAAGCCGAGCACTACACTGAAGCTTTCTTT
CASSQAEHYTEAFF
>TRBJ2-1|NA|TRBV18|NA
TGTGCCAGCTCACCAGATGGCGCCGCGGGTGAGCAGTTCTTC
CASSPDGAAGEQFF
>TRBJ1-3|NA|TRBV28|NA
TGTGCCAGCAGTTTAGTCGGTGGCACCATATATTTT
CASSLVGGTIYF
>TRBJ1-2|NA|TRBV4-1|TRBD1
TGCGCCAGCAGCCGGGGGACAGGGGCTGCCAACTATGGCTACACCTTC
CASSRGTGAANYGYTF
>TRBJ2-7|NA|TRBV20-1|TRBD1
TGCAGTGCTAGAGAGGACAGGGAGCAGTACTTC
CSAREDREQYF
>TRBJ2-6|NA|TRBV24-1|NA
TGTGCCACCAGTGATCCAATAGGGGTTGCTGGGGCCAACGTCCTGACTTTC
CATSDPIGVAGANVLTF
>TRBJ2-2|NA|TRBV4-1|TRBD2
TGCGCCAGCAGCCAAGTTATACCAGCGGGAAAAGGGCCCGGGGAGCTGTTTTTT
CASSQVIPAGKGPGELFF
>TRBJ1-4|NA|TRBV9|NA
TGTGCCAGCAGCGTAGTGCCAGGGGCTAATGAAAAACTGTTTTTT
CASSVVPGANEKLFF
>TRBJ2-7|NA|TRBV5-6|NA
TGTGCCAGCAGCTTCCCGGGCCAGGGCTACGAGCAGTACTTC
CASSFPGQGYEQYF
>TRBJ2-1|NA|TRBV9|NA
TGTGCCAGCTCCCTATTGACAGGTAACAATGAGCAGTTCTTC
CASSLLTGNNEQFF
>TRBJ2-1|NA|TRBV27|TRBD2
TGTGCCAGCAGTCCCCCGGGACTAGCGGTCAATGAGCAGTTCTTC
CASSPPGLAVNEQFF
>TRBJ2-7|NA|TRBV5-4|NA
TGTGCCAGCAGCTTAGGCGAGACAGCCTCCTACGAGCAGTACTTC
CASSLGETASYEQYF
>TRBJ1-3|once|TRBV6-6|TRBD1
TGTGCCGGCAGTCTTTCTTTCGGGACAGGGGCTGGAAACACCATATATTTT
CAGSLSFGTGAGNTIYF
>TRBJ2-3|NA|TRBV3-1/TRBV3-2|NA
TGTGCCAGCAGCCAAGGGAACGGGGTCCGCACAGATACGCAGTATTTT
CASSQGNGVRTDTQYF